Presented here are 27 T cell receptor beta chains from one specimen sequenced in a study of T cells after yellow fever vaccination (dated by TCRdb to the late 2010s). Library preparation employed 5' RACE. Sequencing took place on an Illumina HiSeq 2500. Starting from the raw public reads, TCRdb applied fastp trimming at Q25, assembled clones with MiXCR and retained in-frame beta chains. Records with the same CDR3 protein are collapsed into one entry carrying the most frequent genes and DNA. In all, the sample holds some 670,000 distinct CDR3 sequences, and around an eighth of those were seen once. About 15% of the sample is held by the ten biggest clonotypes. Read against the paper, the sample's treatment or condition label means: live attenuated yellow fever vaccine strain. The sample here was PBMCs, taken on the day of the yellow fever booster vaccination. These receptors were collected from a man between 25 and 39 years old who received the YFV17D yellow fever vaccine.

This clonotype was detected ten times or more. The V gene is TRBV11-3, the J gene TRBJ2-1; 9 bases fit TRBD2. After removal of 5 bases from V and 3 bases from J, the junction contained 8 bases not matched to a gene. Germline V gene sequence: CDR1 SGHNT, CDR2 YENEEA. CDR3 length equals 16 residues. The CDR3 loop is CASSETSGTYYNEQFF. DNA for the CDR3: TGTGCCAGCAGCGAGACTAGCGGAACATACTACAATGAGCAGTTCTTC.

This clonotype was seen at least ten times. This sequence joins TRBV10-3 and TRBJ2-1; unclear D gene. Per the germline V gene, CDR1 is ENHRY and CDR2 is SYGVKD. V lost 1 base to trimming and J lost 9 bases, with 7 bases between them. CDR3 length: 12 amino acids. CDR3 nucleotides: TGTGCCATCAGTGAGTTTATGGGTGAGCAGTTCTTC. Amino acids: CAISEFMGEQFF.

The chain is built from TRBV5-1 and TRBJ2-5; 10 nucleotides agree with TRBD2. The CDR3 totals 17 residues. Trimming at V came to 4 bases and at J to 3 bases, leaving 12 bases not matched to a gene. Germline CDR1 reads SGHRS; CDR2 reads YFSETQ. The CDR3 reads CASSRMASSGREETQYF. The CDR3 DNA is TGCGCCAGCAGCAGGATGGCGTCGAGCGGGAGGGAAGAGACCCAGTACTTC.

This clonotype was counted only a few times. The J gene is TRBJ2-3, the V gene TRBV7-9, with D possibly matching TRBD2 (6 bases). V was shortened by 2 bases and J by 0 bases, with 12 bases between the two germline ends. The CDR3 is 16 residues long. The germline CDR1 and CDR2 sequences are SEHNR and FQNEAQ (reference sequence). CDR3 amino acids: CASSLKAGTSTDTQYF. The CDR3 DNA follows: TGTGCCAGCAGCTTAAAGGCGGGAACTAGCACAGATACGCAGTATTTT.

The V gene is TRBV4-1, the J gene TRBJ1-2; D is possibly TRBD1 (5 bases). The CDR3 is 17 amino acids. Trimming removed 1 base from V and 5 bases from J, with 20 bases in between. The germline CDR1 and CDR2 sequences are MGHRA and YSYEKL. The CDR3 region is CASSQGSRFGTDYGYTF. The CDR3 DNA reads as TGCGCCAGCAGCCAAGGTTCCCGTTTCGGGACCGATTATGGCTACACCTTC.

This clonotype came up many times. The V gene is TRBV12-3 or TRBV12-4, the J gene TRBJ1-1; D gene uncertain. The V and J ends lost 2 bases and 1 base respectively, with 8 bases between them. This CDR3 spans 14 amino acids. DNA of the CDR3: TGTGCCAGCAGTTTAAGACGGGAGAACACTGAAGCTTTCTTT. Its translation: CASSLRRENTEAFF.

V is TRBV3-1 and J is TRBJ2-1, with 8 bases identical to TRBD2. Germline loops: CDR1 LGHDT, CDR2 YNNKEL (reference sequence). V was pared by 1 base and J by 7 bases, with 12 bases of the junction left unmatched. The CDR3 length is 17 residues. CDR3 nucleotides: TGTGCCAGCAGCCAAGGTTTCAGGTTGGGGACTAGTAATGAGCAGTTCTTC. Its translation is CASSQGFRLGTSNEQFF.

The CDR3 is CSARMSGPGNTIYF. CDR3 coding DNA: TGCAGTGCTAGAATGTCAGGGCCTGGAAACACCATATATTTT. The chain links TRBV20-1 to TRBJ1-3; tentatively, D is TRBD1 (5 bases). The germline gives CDR1 DFQATT, CDR2 SNEGSKA (reference sequence). The V end was cut by 2 bases, the J end by 2 bases, with 10 bases between. There are 14 residues in the CDR3.

This clonotype was observed many times. The V gene is TRBV29-1, the J gene TRBJ2-7; TRBD2 aligns across 12 bases. The V gene's germline CDR1 is SQVTM and CDR2 ANQGSEA. CDR3 length: 17 amino acids. V shed 0 bases and J 0 bases; nucleotides not matched to a gene: 6. CDR3 DNA sequence: TGCAGCGTTGAAGATCTAGCGGGAGGGACGGACTCCTACGAGCAGTACTTC. Translating it yields CSVEDLAGGTDSYEQYF.

The DNA for the CDR3 is TGCGCCAGCAGCTTTGCTGGGGGAGAGTACAATGAGCAGTTCTTC. Encoded protein: CASSFAGGEYNEQFF. The gene calls are TRBV5-1 and TRBJ2-1; D tentatively fits TRBD1 or TRBD2 (5 bases each). The CDR3 runs to 15 residues. Germline assignment: CDR1 SGHRS and CDR2 YFSETQ. V lost 2 bases and J lost 4, with 13 bases in between.

Ten or more counts support this clonotype. This chain links TRBV15 with TRBJ2-5; 7 positions match TRBD1. Germline V gene data show CDR1 as LNHNV and CDR2 as YYDKDF (reference sequence). The CDR3 has 16 amino acids. J lost 5 bases, V lost 1 base, and 10 bases had no gene match. CDR3 sequence: CATSRGGTAQGETQYF. The DNA for the CDR3 is TGTGCCACCAGCAGAGGTGGGACAGCCCAGGGGGAGACCCAGTACTTC.

This clonotype was picked up many times. J is TRBJ2-1 and V is TRBV12-3 or TRBV12-4; 8 bases are a match to TRBD1. J was trimmed by 10 bases and V by 6 bases; bases with no gene match: 11. The CDR3 runs to 14 residues. In DNA form, the CDR3 reads TGTGCCAGCAGACCCATTGACAGGGGTCGAGAGCAGTTCTTC. Protein: CASRPIDRGREQFF.

V gene TRBV12-3 or TRBV12-4 combines with J gene TRBJ1-2; 7 nucleotides line up with TRBD1. The CDR3 runs 13 residues. V was clipped by 3 bases and J by 6 bases; unmatched bases: 4. As DNA, the CDR3 is TGTGCCAGCAGTTTGACAGGGAAGGATGGCTACACCTTC. Translated, it gives CASSLTGKDGYTF.

This clonotype was recorded many times. The genes are TRBV4-3 and TRBJ2-3, with TRBD2 matching over 13 bases. This CDR3 is 17 amino acids long. Germline lookup yields CDR1 LGHNA and CDR2 YSLEER. V dropped 0 bases and J dropped 5; count of bases not matched to a gene: 5. The CDR3 loop is CASSQELAGGPVDTQYF. CDR3 nucleotides: TGCGCCAGCAGCCAAGAACTAGCGGGAGGGCCGGTAGATACGCAGTATTTT.

Ten or more counts support this clonotype. The chain combines TRBV7-2 with TRBJ2-7, with 7 bases fitting TRBD1. Germline trimming cut 2 bases from V and 2 bases from J; bases unmatched to any gene: 3. From germline, CDR1 is SGHTA and CDR2 FQGNSA. The CDR3 length is 14 residues. CDR3 residues: CASSLRQGPYEQYF. The CDR3 region has the DNA TGTGCCAGCAGCTTAAGACAGGGACCCTACGAGCAGTACTTC.

A few counts support this clonotype. The V call is TRBV20-1, the J call TRBJ2-1; 8 nucleotides match TRBD1. The ends lost 2 bases at V and 14 bases at J; junction bases unmatched: 2. The germline gives CDR1 DFQATT, CDR2 SNEGSKA (reference sequence). The CDR3 covers 10 residues. The CDR3 DNA is TGCAGTGCTAGAATGGACAGGGAGTTCTTC. It specifies CSARMDREFF.

There are many counts of this clonotype. The V call is TRBV5-6, the J call TRBJ2-2, with D possibly being TRBD1 or TRBD2 (5 bases each). Germline CDR1 and CDR2: SGHDT and YYEEEE. The CDR3 is 16 amino acids. V lost 4 bases and J 7 bases, leaving 20 bases between the germline ends. The CDR3 is CASSLVGSRTGGELFF. The CDR3 region has the DNA TGTGCCAGCAGCCTTGTGGGGAGTCGAACAGGCGGGGAGCTGTTTTTT.

This clonotype was seen at least ten times. The rearrangement uses TRBV5-1 and TRBJ2-3; D call uncertain. Deletions cut 5 bases from V and 0 bases from J, with 7 bases between. The CDR3 consists of 13 residues. CDR1 and CDR2 (germline): SGHRS, YFSETQ. Here the CDR3 DNA reads TGCGCCAGCAGGACACCAAGCACAGATACGCAGTATTTT. Residues: CASRTPSTDTQYF.

This clonotype was seen a few times. V usage is TRBV5-1 and J usage is TRBJ2-1; D perhaps matches TRBD1 (6 bases). CDR1 is SGHRS and CDR2 is YFSETQ in the germline V gene. The CDR3 loop spans 14 amino acids. Trimming took 8 bases from V and 0 from J, leaving 12 bases between them. CDR3 region: CASGLDSSYNEQFF. The CDR3, as DNA: TGCGCCAGTGGGTTGGACAGCTCCTACAATGAGCAGTTCTTC.

The chain uses TRBV24-1 and TRBJ2-1; D is perhaps TRBD1 or TRBD2 (5 bases each). Germline CDR1 reads KGHDR; CDR2 reads SFDVKD. The CDR3 contains 15 residues. The V and J ends lost 3 bases and 3 bases respectively, with 11 bases between them. CDR3 in DNA: TGTGCCACCAGTGATGGGGACGGCGGCTACAATGAGCAGTTCTTC. The encoded protein is CATSDGDGGYNEQFF.

This clonotype was recorded many times. The chain uses TRBV4-1 and TRBJ1-1; D is uncertain. Trimming cost V 1 base and J 7 bases, with 16 bases left between them. The CDR3 totals 15 residues. CDR1 MGHRA and CDR2 YSYEKL come from the germline V gene. CDR3 loop: CASSQGFSTRREAFF. Written as DNA, the CDR3 is TGCGCCAGCAGCCAAGGATTTTCTACTCGGCGTGAAGCTTTCTTT.

This clonotype came up a few times. The chain carries TRBV24-1 and TRBJ2-1; 14 bases are shared with TRBD2. CDR1 is KGHDR, CDR2 SFDVKD, per germline. V lost 1 base to trimming and J lost 8 bases; unmatched junction nucleotides: 6. The CDR3 contains 17 residues. The CDR3 region is CATSDLPGLAGVYEQFF. Here the CDR3 DNA reads TGTGCCACCAGTGATTTACCGGGACTAGCGGGAGTTTATGAGCAGTTCTTC.

At least ten counts were recorded for this clonotype. The genes are TRBV5-6 and TRBJ2-7, with TRBD1 identical over 8 bases. Trimming at V came to 0 bases and at J to 2 bases, leaving 4 bases not matched to a gene. This CDR3 is 15 amino acids long. Germline CDR1 reads SGHDT; CDR2 reads YYEEEE. Here the CDR3 DNA reads TGTGCCAGCAGCTTGGTCGGGACAGGAGCCTACGAGCAGTACTTC. Its protein product is CASSLVGTGAYEQYF.

This clonotype was counted a few times. The chain employs TRBV20-1 and TRBJ1-5; no definite D call. The CDR3 is 15 residues long. Germline-derived CDR1 and CDR2 are DFQATT and SNEGSKA (reference sequence). V gave up 0 bases and J gave up 2 bases, with 11 bases separating them. This CDR3 is CSARDSGLGNQPQHF. CDR3 coding DNA: TGCAGTGCTAGAGATTCGGGTTTGGGCAATCAGCCCCAGCATTTT.

A few counts support this clonotype. This chain joins TRBV12-3 or TRBV12-4 and TRBJ2-1; D call uncertain. This CDR3 has 12 amino acids. The V end lost 1 base, the J end lost 5 bases, and 3 bases lay between the germline ends. In DNA, the CDR3 is TGTGCCAGCAGTTTAGTACACAATGAGCAGTTCTTC. As protein: CASSLVHNEQFF.

This clonotype has at least ten counts. This chain connects TRBV12-3 or TRBV12-4 to TRBJ1-5, with D unresolved. V shed 6 bases and J shed 2 bases, with 11 bases lying between them. The CDR3 spans 14 residues. This chain's CDR3 is CASSASTRNQPQHF. The CDR3 region has the DNA TGTGCCAGCAGCGCGTCGACCCGCAATCAGCCCCAGCATTTT.

This clonotype showed up just a few times. This chain links TRBV28 with TRBJ1-6; a possible D gene is TRBD1 (6 bases). CDR1 and CDR2 from the germline V gene are MDHEN and SYDVKM. CDR3 length equals 14 residues. V lost 6 bases and J 6 bases, leaving 12 bases between the germline ends. The CDR3 DNA reads TGTGCCAGCAGCATAGGACAGAGTAATTCACCCCTCCACTTT. Residues: CASSIGQSNSPLHF.